Sequencing of this T cell receptor beta chain was carried out in a study of beta chain features in type 1 diabetes. About the research overall: What patients shared with healthy donors was a similar profile of age, gender and cell yields. Study-level findings and limits: Among patients with Type 1 diabetes, TCRB CDR3s were moderately but significantly shorter in every one of the four CD4+ subsets. Within the patient group, naive, central memory and Treg TCRB repertoires appeared more similar to each other than within healthy donors. More deletions and fewer insertions at VDJ junctions were found in patients with type 1 diabetes.

As to this clone: Its antigen is unidentified. Other DNA sequences in this sample translate to the same CDR3.

TCRB transcripts that were expressed got sequenced, as all of the isolated RNA had been reverse transcribed. Clones were sequenced by immunoSEQ multiplex PCR, and TCRdb holds only the in-frame ones, with some missing. The sample records a few hundred thousand clones, approximately 15% being singletons. A CD45RO/CCR7/CD25/CD127/CD95/CD27 panel sorted naive, central memory, regulatory and stem cell-like memory CD4+ cells. Germline lookup yields CDR1 SGDLS and CDR2 YYNGEE. This CDR3 has 14 residues. With V trimmed by 2 bases and J by 4 bases, 2 bases remained unmatched. The rearrangement uses TRBV9 and TRBJ2-3; 9 bases are a match to TRBD2. The receptor comes from a woman in her late teens or twenties with type 1 diabetes. The sequenced material came from naive CD4+ T cells from blood. The CDR3 region has the DNA TGTGCCAGCAGCGTCGGACTAGCGCCAGATACGCAGTATTTT. The encoded protein is CASSVGLAPDTQYF.